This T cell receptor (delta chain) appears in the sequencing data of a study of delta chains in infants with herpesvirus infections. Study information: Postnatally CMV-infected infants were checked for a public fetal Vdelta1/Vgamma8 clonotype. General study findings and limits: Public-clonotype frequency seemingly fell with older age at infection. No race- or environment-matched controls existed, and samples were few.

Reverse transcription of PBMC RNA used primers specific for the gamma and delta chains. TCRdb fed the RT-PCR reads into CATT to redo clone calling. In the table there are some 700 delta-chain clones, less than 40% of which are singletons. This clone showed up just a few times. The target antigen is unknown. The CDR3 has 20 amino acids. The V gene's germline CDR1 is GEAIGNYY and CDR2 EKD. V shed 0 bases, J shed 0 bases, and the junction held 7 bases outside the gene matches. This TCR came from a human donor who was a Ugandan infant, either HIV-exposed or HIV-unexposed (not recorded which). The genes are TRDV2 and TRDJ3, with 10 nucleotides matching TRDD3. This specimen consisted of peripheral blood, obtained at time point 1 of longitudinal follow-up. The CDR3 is CACDTVLGDASSWDTRQMFF. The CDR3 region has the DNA TGTGCCTGTGACACCGTACTGGGGGATGCGAGCTCCTGGGACACCCGACAGATGTTTTTC.